The 24 T cell receptor beta chains presented below share a single source sample, sequenced in a study of shared clonotypes between healthy human individuals. TCRdb keeps only in-frame clones here, not all; method: immunoSEQ multiplex PCR. The sample lists about 2.1 million clones; roughly 91% were seen once. It was CD45RO-negative cells, positively selected for CCR7, that made up naive CD8 cells, with terminally differentiated effector memory CD45RA+ cells excluded. Material for sequencing was naive CD8+ T cells from PBMCs. Every receptor here comes from a man younger than 35 in good health. Some clones in this sample may be carry-over from other donors' samples.

Comment on this clone: The junction shows a germline mismatch at one end, possibly a read error. DNA of the CDR3: TGTGCCAGTAGTTGGCAGGGGTTGAATACTGAAGCTTTCTTT. Translated: CASSWQGLNTEAFF. The chain recombines TRBV19 with TRBJ1-1; D is possibly TRBD1 (6 bases). From germline, CDR1 is LNHDA and CDR2 SQIVND (reference sequence). This CDR3 is 14 amino acids long.

The chain joins TRBV4-1 to TRBJ2-7, with 7 bases aligning to TRBD2. The CDR3 totals 14 residues. The junction had 8 bases not matched to a gene; V was cut back by 3 bases and J by 6 bases. CDR1 is MGHRA, CDR2 YSYEKL, per germline. CDR3 in amino acids: CASSQATSLSEQYF. The CDR3 nucleotides read TGCGCCAGCAGCCAGGCGACTAGCCTGAGCGAGCAGTACTTC.

This CDR3 is CASSPGLAGFYEQYF. Here the CDR3 DNA reads TGTGCCAGCAGCCCTGGACTAGCGGGATTCTACGAGCAGTACTTC. The chain combines TRBV7-2 with TRBJ2-7, with TRBD2 matching over 12 bases. CDR3 length: 15 residues. Germline CDR1 SGHTA, CDR2 FQGNSA. Losses at the gene ends were 5 bases for V and 3 bases for J; bases not matched to a gene: 5.

The genes are TRBV25-1 and TRBJ2-3; possibly TRBD1 or TRBD2 for D (7 bases each). V was trimmed by 1 base and J by 5 bases, leaving 13 bases between them. The CDR3 is 15 amino acids. Germline V CDR1 and CDR2: MGHDK, SYGVNS. The CDR3: CASSEWEGAKDTQYF. CDR3 coding DNA: TGTGCCAGCAGTGAATGGGAGGGGGCGAAAGATACGCAGTATTTT.

CDR3 sequence (DNA): TGTGCCAGCAGCATAAGAGGACTAGCGGGAGGTGAGCAGTACTTC. It specifies CASSIRGLAGGEQYF. This sequence joins TRBV21-1 and TRBJ2-7; the table assigns TRBD2, which was not confirmed against the DNA. TRBV21-1 is assigned pseudogene status. This CDR3 comprises 15 residues.

This chain links TRBV28 with TRBJ2-7, with D perhaps matching TRBD2 (7 bases). Germline V CDR1 and CDR2: MDHEN, SYDVKM. The CDR3 totals 15 residues. Trimming shortened V by 4 bases and J by 2 bases, and 15 bases separated the two germline ends. CDR3 loop: CASSSLREGAYEQYF. CDR3 DNA: TGTGCCAGCAGTTCCCTAAGGGAGGGGGCCTACGAGCAGTACTTC.

This chain uses TRBV15 with TRBJ2-7, with a weak D call TRBD1 (6 bases). The ends were cut back, 5 bases at V and 5 bases at J, with 13 bases in the middle. This CDR3 comprises 13 residues. CDR1 is LNHNV and CDR2 is YYDKDF in the germline V gene (reference sequence). The CDR3 DNA reads as TGTGCCACCAGCGGGGGCTTGCGGGACGAGCAGTACTTC. It translates to CATSGGLRDEQYF.

The chain recombines TRBV7-9 with TRBJ1-6; D is unresolved. Germline V gene data show CDR1 as SEHNR and CDR2 as FQNEAQ (reference sequence). With 6 bases removed from V and 6 bases from J, the gap between germline ends came to 6 bases. The CDR3 length is 12 residues. The CDR3 loop is CASRSFNSPLHF. DNA for the CDR3: TGTGCCAGCAGGAGCTTTAATTCACCCCTCCACTTT.

CDR3 sequence reads: CASSFSNRIAGAAQYF. For the CDR3, the DNA is TGTGCCAGCAGCTTTTCGAATCGAATAGCGGGAGCGGCGCAGTACTTC. This chain joins TRBV7-9 and TRBJ2-7; 9 positions match TRBD2. Germline trimming cut 3 bases from V and 9 bases from J; bases unmatched to any gene: 15. This CDR3 is 16 amino acids long. CDR1 and CDR2 (germline): SEHNR, FQNEAQ (reference sequence).

This clone occurred once. The rearrangement uses TRBV6-5 and TRBJ2-3; no firm D call. The CDR3 loop spans 14 amino acids. Trimming stripped 2 bases from V and 1 base from J, with 7 bases between. Germline V CDR1 and CDR2: MNHEY, SVGAGI. This chain's CDR3 is CASSYLSGTDTQYF. The DNA for the CDR3 is TGTGCCAGCAGTTACCTTAGTGGCACAGATACGCAGTATTTT.

The V gene is TRBV7-6, the J gene TRBJ2-1; TRBD1 is a possible D gene (6 bases). CDR3 length: 15 amino acids. Germline lookup yields CDR1 SGHVS and CDR2 FNYEAQ. The V end was cut by 1 base, the J end by 5 bases, with 12 bases between. CDR3 bases: TGTGCCAGCAGCTTAGTTGCAGGGGCGGACAATGAGCAGTTCTTC. Its translation: CASSLVAGADNEQFF.

The J gene is TRBJ2-3, the V gene TRBV5-1, with 8 nucleotides matching TRBD1. The CDR3 consists of 15 residues. The germline CDR1 and CDR2 sequences are SGHRS and YFSETQ. J gave up 4 bases and V 4 bases, and 8 bases lay outside the gene matches. In DNA, the CDR3 is TGCGCCAGCAGCCGAACAGGGGGGAGTCCAGATACGCAGTATTTT. Translated, it gives CASSRTGGSPDTQYF.

This chain links TRBV6-6 with TRBJ1-1; the D is unclear. Trimming left V 0 bases short and J 4 bases short, with 15 bases between. Germline V gene sequence: CDR1 MNHNY, CDR2 SVGAGI (reference sequence). The CDR3 sequence is 16 residues long. CDR3 sequence: CASSYSLPGGSTEAFF. Written as DNA, the CDR3 is TGTGCCAGCAGTTACTCGTTACCCGGCGGGAGCACTGAAGCTTTCTTT.

This chain links TRBV7-2 with TRBJ2-3, with unresolved D. CDR3 length: 12 amino acids. V was cut by 2 bases and J by 6 bases, with 6 bases left in between. Germline V gene sequence: CDR1 SGHTA, CDR2 FQGNSA. CDR3 bases: TGTGCCAGCAGCTTACCTCTGGATACGCAGTATTTT. It translates to CASSLPLDTQYF.

The chain combines TRBV28 with TRBJ1-1, with TRBD1 as a possible D gene (5 bases). The CDR3 extends over 14 amino acids. V was shortened by 8 bases and J by 1 base, with 14 bases between the two germline ends. Germline values: CDR1 MDHEN, CDR2 SYDVKM. The CDR3 nucleotides are TGTGCCAGCCTGGGGGTACACTCGAACACTGAAGCTTTCTTT. Residues: CASLGVHSNTEAFF.

The chain carries TRBV13 and TRBJ2-1; tentative D call: TRBD2 (7 bases). The CDR3 spans 14 residues. Germline V lookup: CDR1 PRHDT, CDR2 FYEKMQ (reference sequence). Deletions cut 6 bases from V and 6 bases from J, with 15 bases between. For the CDR3, the DNA is TGTGCCAGCAGTGGGGGGCGGGAGCCCAATGAGCAGTTCTTC. The encoded protein is CASSGGREPNEQFF. Full variable domain (rest looked up from reference TRBV13 and TRBJ2-1): AAGVIQSPRHLIKEKRETATLKCYPIPRHDTVYWYQQGPGQDPQFLISFYEKMQSDKGSIPDRFSAQQFSDYHSELNMSSLELGDSALYFCASSGGREPNEQFFGPGTRLTVL.

The V and J genes are TRBV11-2 and TRBJ1-1; 7 bases agree with TRBD1. V was pared by 5 bases and J by 3 bases, with 6 bases of the junction left unmatched. This CDR3 region has 14 residues. Germline values: CDR1 SGHAT, CDR2 FQNNGV. The CDR3 region is CASSTFDRDTEAFF. Here the CDR3 DNA reads TGTGCCAGCAGCACGTTCGACAGGGACACTGAAGCTTTCTTT.

The CDR3 is CASSLNAAGYTEAFF. In DNA form, the CDR3 reads TGTGCCAGCAGCCTCAACGCCGCAGGGTACACTGAAGCTTTCTTT. This rearrangement joins TRBV7-8 to TRBJ1-1, with D maybe TRBD1 (5 bases). Germline V CDR1 and CDR2: SGHVS, FQNEAQ. The CDR3 totals 15 residues. V shed 5 bases and J shed 3 bases, with 16 bases lying between them.

This chain uses TRBV27 with TRBJ2-1, with 14 bases aligning to TRBD2. The CDR3 spans 16 residues. CDR1 is MNHEY, CDR2 SMNVEV, per germline (reference sequence). V was pared by 4 bases and J by 8 bases, with 7 bases of the junction left unmatched. CDR3 DNA sequence: TGTGCCAGCAGTTCCATGGGACTAGCGGGAGAACATGAGCAGTTCTTC. Translation: CASSSMGLAGEHEQFF.

The chain links TRBV9 to TRBJ2-1; D is unresolved. V gave up 0 bases and J gave up 5 bases, with 9 bases separating them. The CDR3 runs 14 residues. CDR1 is SGDLS and CDR2 is YYNGEE in the germline V gene. The CDR3 protein is CASSVDLPNNEQFF. For the CDR3, the DNA is TGTGCCAGCAGCGTAGATCTCCCTAACAATGAGCAGTTCTTC.

J is TRBJ1-2 and V is TRBV6-5; D is possibly TRBD1 (6 bases). This CDR3 contains 13 residues. With 2 bases removed from V and 4 bases from J, the gap between germline ends came to 8 bases. Per germline, CDR1 MNHEY and CDR2 SVGAGI. CDR3 bases: TGTGCCAGCAGTTACACGACAGGCTATGGCTACACCTTC. This gives the protein CASSYTTGYGYTF.

The chain has TRBV29-1 and TRBJ2-1, with 10 positions matching TRBD2. Germline V gene data show CDR1 as SQVTM and CDR2 as ANQGSEA. Trimming took 8 bases from V and 8 from J; bases not matched to a gene: 12. The CDR3 has 14 residues. The CDR3 region has the DNA TGCAGCCTAGACTCGACTAGCGGGTGGGATGAGCAGTTCTTC. Its protein product is CSLDSTSGWDEQFF.

The CDR3 sequence is CASSFLQGTNTEAFF. In DNA form, the CDR3 reads TGTGCCAGCAGCTTTTTACAGGGGACGAACACTGAAGCTTTCTTT. This rearrangement joins TRBV5-6 to TRBJ1-1; 7 bases align to TRBD1. The length of the CDR3 is 15 residues. CDR1 and CDR2 from the germline V gene are SGHDT and YYEEEE. After removal of 2 bases from V and 1 base from J, the junction contained 5 bases not matched to a gene.

The genes are TRBV27 and TRBJ2-7; 8 bases map to TRBD1. The CDR3 covers 14 residues. Germline CDR1 and CDR2: MNHEY and SMNVEV (reference sequence). Unmatched junction bases numbered 8, after V lost 3 bases and J lost 7 bases. CDR3 loop: CASSLGTGFTEQYF. In nucleotides, the CDR3 is TGTGCCAGCAGTTTGGGGACAGGTTTTACGGAGCAGTACTTC.